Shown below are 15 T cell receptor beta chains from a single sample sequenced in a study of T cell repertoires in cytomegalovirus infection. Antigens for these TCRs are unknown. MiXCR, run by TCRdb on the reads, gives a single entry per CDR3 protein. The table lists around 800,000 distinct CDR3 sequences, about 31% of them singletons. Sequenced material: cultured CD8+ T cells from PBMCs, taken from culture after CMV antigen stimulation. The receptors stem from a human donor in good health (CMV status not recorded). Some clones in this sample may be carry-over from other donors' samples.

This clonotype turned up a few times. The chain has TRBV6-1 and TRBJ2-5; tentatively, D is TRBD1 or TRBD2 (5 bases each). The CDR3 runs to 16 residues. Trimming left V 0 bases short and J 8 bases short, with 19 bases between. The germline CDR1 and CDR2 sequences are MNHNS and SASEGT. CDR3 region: CASSEAPRLHGGTQYF. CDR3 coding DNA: TGTGCCAGCAGTGAAGCGCCTAGGCTTCATGGGGGAACCCAGTACTTC.

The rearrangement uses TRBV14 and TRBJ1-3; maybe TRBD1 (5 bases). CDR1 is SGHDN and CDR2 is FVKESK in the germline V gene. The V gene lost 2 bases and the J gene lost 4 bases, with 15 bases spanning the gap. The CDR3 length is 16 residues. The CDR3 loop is CASSQWAGPIGNTIYF. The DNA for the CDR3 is TGTGCCAGCAGCCAATGGGCAGGGCCTATCGGAAACACCATATATTTT. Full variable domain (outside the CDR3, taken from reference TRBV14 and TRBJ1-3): EAGVTQFPSHSVIEKGQTVTLRCDPISGHDNLYWYRRVMGKEIKFLLHFVKESKQDESGMPNNRFLAERTGGTYSTLKVQPAELEDSGVYFCASSQWAGPIGNTIYFGEGSWLTVV.

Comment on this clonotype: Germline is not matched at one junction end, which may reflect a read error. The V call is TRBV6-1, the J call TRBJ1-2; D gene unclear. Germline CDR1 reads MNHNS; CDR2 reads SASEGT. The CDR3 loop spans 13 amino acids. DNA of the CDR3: TGTGCCAGCAGTGACAGATCTGAATATGGCTACATATTC. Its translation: CASSDRSEYGYIF.

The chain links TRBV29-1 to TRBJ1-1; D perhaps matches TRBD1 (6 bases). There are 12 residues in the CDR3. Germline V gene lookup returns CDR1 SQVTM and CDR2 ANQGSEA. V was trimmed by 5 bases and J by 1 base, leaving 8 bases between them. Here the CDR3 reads CSVIRGNTEAFF. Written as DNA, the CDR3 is TGCAGCGTTATCAGGGGGAACACTGAAGCTTTCTTT. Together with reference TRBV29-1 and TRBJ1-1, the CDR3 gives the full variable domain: SAVISQKPSRDICQRGTSLTIQCQVDSQVTMMFWYRQQPGQSLTLIATANQGSEATYESGFVIDKFPISRPNLTFSTLTVSNMSPEDSSIYLCSVIRGNTEAFFGQGTRLTVV.

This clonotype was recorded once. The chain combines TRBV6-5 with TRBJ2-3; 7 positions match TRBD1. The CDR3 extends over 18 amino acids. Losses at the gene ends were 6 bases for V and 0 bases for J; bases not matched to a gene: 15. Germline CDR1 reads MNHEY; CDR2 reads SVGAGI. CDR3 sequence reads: CASSYYAQGTESTDTQYF. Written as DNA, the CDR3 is TGTGCCAGCAGCTATTACGCCCAGGGGACAGAAAGCACAGATACGCAGTATTTT.

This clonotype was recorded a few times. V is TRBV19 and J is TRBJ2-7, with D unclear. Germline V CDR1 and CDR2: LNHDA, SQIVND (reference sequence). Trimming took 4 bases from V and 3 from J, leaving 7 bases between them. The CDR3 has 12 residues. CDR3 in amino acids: CASSTPFYEQYF. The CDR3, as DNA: TGTGCCAGTAGTACCCCATTCTACGAGCAGTACTTC.

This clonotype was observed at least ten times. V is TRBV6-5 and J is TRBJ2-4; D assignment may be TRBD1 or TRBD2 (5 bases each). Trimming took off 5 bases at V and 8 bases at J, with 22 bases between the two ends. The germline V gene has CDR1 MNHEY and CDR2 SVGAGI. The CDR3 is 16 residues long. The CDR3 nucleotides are TGTGCCAGCAGTCCTAATCCTCGGCCTATGGGGGACATTCAGTACTTC. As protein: CASSPNPRPMGDIQYF.

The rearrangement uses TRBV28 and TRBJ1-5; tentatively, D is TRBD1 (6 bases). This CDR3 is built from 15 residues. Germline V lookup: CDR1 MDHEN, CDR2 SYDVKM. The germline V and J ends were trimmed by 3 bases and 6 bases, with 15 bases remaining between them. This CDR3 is CASSFGGGYGQPQHF. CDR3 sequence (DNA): TGTGCCAGCAGTTTCGGAGGGGGTTATGGTCAGCCCCAGCATTTT.

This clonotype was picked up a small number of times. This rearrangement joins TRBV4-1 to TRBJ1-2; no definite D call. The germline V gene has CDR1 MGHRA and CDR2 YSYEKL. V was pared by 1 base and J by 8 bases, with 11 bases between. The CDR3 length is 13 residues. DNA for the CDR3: TGCGCCAGCAGCCAAGGGATACCCTCGGGCTACACCTTC. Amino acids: CASSQGIPSGYTF.

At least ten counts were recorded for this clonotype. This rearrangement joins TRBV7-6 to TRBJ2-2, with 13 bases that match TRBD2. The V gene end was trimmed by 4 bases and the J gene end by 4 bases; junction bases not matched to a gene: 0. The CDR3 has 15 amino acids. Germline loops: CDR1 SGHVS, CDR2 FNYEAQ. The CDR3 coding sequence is TGTGCCAGCAGCTGGACTAGCGGGGGCACCGGGGAGCTGTTTTTT. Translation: CASSWTSGGTGELFF.

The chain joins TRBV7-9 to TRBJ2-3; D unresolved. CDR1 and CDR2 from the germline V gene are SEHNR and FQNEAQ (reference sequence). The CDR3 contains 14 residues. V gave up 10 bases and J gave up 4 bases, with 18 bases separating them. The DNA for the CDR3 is TGTGCCACACGGGCCCCTCGGCCGGCAGATACGCAGTATTTT. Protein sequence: CATRAPRPADTQYF.

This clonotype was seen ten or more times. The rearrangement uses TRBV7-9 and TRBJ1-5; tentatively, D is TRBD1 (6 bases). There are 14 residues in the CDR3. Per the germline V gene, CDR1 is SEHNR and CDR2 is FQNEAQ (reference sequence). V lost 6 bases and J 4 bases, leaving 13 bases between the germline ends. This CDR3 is CASSEGGINQPQHF. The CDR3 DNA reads TGTGCCAGCAGTGAGGGGGGTATTAATCAGCCCCAGCATTTT.

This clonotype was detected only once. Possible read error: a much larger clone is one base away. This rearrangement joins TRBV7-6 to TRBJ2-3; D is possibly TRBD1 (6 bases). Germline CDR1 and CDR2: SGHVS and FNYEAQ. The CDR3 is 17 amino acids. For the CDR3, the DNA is TGTGTCAGCAGCAACCCCAGGGTGGGGGCGAGCACAGATACGCAGTATTTT. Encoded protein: CVSSNPRVGASTDTQYF. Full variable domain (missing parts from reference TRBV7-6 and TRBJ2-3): GAGVSQSPRYKVTKRGQDVALRCDPISGHVSLYWYRQALGQGPEFLTYFNYEAQQDKSGLPNDRFSAERPEGSISTLTIQRTEQRDSAMYRCVSSNPRVGASTDTQYFGPGTRLTVL.

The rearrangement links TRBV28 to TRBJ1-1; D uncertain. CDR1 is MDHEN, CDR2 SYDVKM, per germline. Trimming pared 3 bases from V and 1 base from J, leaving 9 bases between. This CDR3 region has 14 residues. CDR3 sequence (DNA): TGTGCCAGCAGTTTCGATGGGCAGAACACTGAAGCTTTCTTT. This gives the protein CASSFDGQNTEAFF.

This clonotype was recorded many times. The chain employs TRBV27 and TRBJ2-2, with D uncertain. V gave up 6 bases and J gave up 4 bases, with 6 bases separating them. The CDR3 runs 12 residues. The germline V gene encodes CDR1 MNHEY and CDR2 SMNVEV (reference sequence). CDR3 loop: CASSPSTGELFF. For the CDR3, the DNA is TGTGCCAGCAGCCCCTCCACCGGGGAGCTGTTTTTT.